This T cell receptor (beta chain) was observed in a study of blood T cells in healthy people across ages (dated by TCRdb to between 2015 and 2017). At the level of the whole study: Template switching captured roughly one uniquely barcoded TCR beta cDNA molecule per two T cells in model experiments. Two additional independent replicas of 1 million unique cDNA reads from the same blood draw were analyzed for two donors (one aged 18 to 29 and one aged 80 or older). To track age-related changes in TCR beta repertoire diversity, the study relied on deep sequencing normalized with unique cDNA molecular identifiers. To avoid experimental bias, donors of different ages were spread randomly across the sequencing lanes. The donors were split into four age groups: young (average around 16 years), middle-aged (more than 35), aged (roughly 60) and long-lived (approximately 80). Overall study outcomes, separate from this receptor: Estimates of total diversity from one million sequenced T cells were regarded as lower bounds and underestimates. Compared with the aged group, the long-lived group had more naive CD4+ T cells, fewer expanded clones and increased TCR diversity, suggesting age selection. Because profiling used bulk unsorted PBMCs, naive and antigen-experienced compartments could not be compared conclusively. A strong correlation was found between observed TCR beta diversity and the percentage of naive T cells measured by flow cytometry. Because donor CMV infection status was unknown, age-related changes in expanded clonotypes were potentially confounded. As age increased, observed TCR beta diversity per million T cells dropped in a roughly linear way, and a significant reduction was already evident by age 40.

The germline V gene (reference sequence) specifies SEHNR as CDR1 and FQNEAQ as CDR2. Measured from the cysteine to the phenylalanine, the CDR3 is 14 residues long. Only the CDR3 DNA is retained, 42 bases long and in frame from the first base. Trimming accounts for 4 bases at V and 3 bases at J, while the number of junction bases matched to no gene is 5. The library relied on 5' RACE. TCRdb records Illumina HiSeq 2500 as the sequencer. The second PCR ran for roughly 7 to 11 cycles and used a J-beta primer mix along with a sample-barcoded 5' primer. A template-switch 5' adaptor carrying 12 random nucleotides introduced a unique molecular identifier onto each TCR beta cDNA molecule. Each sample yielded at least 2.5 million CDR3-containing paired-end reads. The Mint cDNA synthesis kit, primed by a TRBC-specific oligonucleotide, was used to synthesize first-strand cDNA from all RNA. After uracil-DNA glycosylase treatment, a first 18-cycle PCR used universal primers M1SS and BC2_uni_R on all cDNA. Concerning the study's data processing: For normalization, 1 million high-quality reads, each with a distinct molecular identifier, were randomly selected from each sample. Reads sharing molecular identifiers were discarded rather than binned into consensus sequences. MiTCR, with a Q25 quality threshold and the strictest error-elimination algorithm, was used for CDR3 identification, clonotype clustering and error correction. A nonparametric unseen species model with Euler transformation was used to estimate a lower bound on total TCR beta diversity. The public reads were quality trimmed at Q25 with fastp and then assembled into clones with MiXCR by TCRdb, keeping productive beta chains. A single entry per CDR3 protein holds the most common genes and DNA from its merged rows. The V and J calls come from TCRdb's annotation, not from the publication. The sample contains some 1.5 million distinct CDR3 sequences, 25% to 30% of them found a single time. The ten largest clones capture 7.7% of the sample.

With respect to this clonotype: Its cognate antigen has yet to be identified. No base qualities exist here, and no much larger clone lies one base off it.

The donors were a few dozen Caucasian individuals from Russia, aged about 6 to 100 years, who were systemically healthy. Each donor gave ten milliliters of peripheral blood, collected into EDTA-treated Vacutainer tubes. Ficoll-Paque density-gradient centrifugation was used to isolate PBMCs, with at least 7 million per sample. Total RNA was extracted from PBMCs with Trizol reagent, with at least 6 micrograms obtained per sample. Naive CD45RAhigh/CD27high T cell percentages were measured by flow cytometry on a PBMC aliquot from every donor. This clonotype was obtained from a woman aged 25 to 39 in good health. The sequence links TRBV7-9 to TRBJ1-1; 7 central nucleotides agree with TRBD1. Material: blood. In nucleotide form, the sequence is TGTGCCAGCAGCTATATAACAGGGGACACTGAAGCTTTCTTT. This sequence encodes CASSYITGDTEAFF.